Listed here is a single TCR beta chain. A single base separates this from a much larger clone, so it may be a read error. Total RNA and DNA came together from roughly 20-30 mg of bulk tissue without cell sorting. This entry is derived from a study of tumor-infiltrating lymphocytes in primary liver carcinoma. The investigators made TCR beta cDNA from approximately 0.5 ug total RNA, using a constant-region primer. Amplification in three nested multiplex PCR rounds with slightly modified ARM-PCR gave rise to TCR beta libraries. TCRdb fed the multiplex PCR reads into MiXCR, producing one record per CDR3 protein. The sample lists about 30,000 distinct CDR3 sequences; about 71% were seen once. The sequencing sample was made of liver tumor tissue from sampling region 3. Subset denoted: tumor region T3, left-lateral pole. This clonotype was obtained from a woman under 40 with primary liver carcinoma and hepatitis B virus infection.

DNA for the CDR3: TGTGTCAGCAGCCAAGATAGGGGAGACAGGGTCACGTTCTTC. Amino acids: CVSSQDRGDRVTFF. The chain employs TRBV4-2 and TRBJ2-1, with 7 bases fitting TRBD1. In germline, CDR1 is LGHNA, CDR2 YNFKEQ. The CDR3 length is 14 residues.